This TCR beta chain was sequenced for a study of graft-versus-host responses after intestinal transplantation. Background on the study: Every recipient underwent anti-thymocyte globulin induction, then tacrolimus and steroids for 2 to 3 years.

For this clone: Its antigen is as yet unknown.

The table came from immunoSEQ multiplex PCR; TCRdb's copy has only in-frame clones and leaves some out. The table records under 90,000 clones, approximately 90% of them present only once. V lost 2 bases, J lost 6 bases, and 0 bases stayed unmatched. There are 12 residues in the CDR3. CDR1 is WSHSY, CDR2 SAAADI, per germline. Notes on the study in general: GvH clones detected in recipient marrow included some appearing first in ileum or blood.

The TCR comes from a human donor who was the organ donor for an intestinal transplant. The chain joins TRBV10-2 to TRBJ1-1; 7 bases are shared with TRBD1. Sequenced here: unstimulated CD4+ T cells sorted from spleen or lymph node cells, sampled before transplant. The CDR3 coding sequence is TGCGCCAGCAGTGAGCAGGGGGCTGAAGCTTTCTTT. This gives the protein CASSEQGAEAFF.